A few counts support the clone carrying this TCR beta chain. This sample was taken from a study of blood T cell repertoires in COVID-19. The wider study: From the United States, Italy and Spain came samples of acute and convalescent COVID-19. From T cells, B-cell-depleted T cells, or PBMCs came the material, which was cDNA or gDNA.

As originally analysed: Estimation of nucleated cell counts relied on the amplification of reference gene primers. The method was immunoSEQ multiplex PCR; TCRdb's version includes in-frame clones alone and lacks a portion of them. The V and J calls and the clone size are those of that table, but D and trimming were determined from the DNA. This table has a few hundred thousand clones, roughly 82% appearing once. The CDR3 is 12 amino acids. Germline V gene data show CDR1 as SGHTA and CDR2 as FQGNSA. Deletions cut 6 bases from V and 8 bases from J, with 13 bases between. The TCR comes from a man between 50 and 59 years old with active or convalescent COVID-19. This chain joins TRBV7-2 and TRBJ1-2; D gene uncertain. Specimen: peripheral blood. DNA of the CDR3: TGTGCCAGCAGTTTGGGCGCGTACGGCTACACCTTC. Translating it yields CASSLGAYGYTF.